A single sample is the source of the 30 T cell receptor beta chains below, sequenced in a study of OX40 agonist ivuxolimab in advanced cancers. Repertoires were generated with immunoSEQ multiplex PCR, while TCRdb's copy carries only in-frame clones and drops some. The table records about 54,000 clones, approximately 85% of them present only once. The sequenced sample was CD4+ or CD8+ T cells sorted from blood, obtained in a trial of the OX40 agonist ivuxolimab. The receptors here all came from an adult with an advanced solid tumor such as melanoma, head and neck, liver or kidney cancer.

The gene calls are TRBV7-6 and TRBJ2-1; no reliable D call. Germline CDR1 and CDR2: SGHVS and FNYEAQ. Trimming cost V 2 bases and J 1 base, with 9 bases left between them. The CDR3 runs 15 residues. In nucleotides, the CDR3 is TGTGCCAGCAGCTTATATCCGGTTTCCTACAATGAGCAGTTCTTC. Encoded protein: CASSLYPVSYNEQFF.

The CDR3 reads CASSSRQGGYEQYF. Written as DNA, the CDR3 is TGTGCCAGCAGCTCTCGGCAGGGGGGGTACGAGCAGTACTTC. The chain links TRBV11-2 to TRBJ2-5, with D perhaps assigned TRBD1 or TRBD2 (7 bases each). The tail of the sequence fits TRBJ2-7 better, so the J call may be wrong. Germline V gives CDR1 SGHAT, CDR2 FQNNGV. This CDR3 has 14 amino acids.

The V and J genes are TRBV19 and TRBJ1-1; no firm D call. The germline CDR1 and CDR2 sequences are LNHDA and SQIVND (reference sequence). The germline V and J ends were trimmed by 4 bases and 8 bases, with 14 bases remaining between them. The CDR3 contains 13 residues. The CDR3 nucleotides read TGTGCCAGTAGTACGAGAAGGTCTACGGAAGCTTTCTTT. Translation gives CASSTRRSTEAFF.

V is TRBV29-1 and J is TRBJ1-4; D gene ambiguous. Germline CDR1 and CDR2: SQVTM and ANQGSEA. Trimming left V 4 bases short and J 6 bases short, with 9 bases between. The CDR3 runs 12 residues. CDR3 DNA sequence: TGCAGCGTTGGGGAGGGTGATGAAAAACTGTTTTTT. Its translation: CSVGEGDEKLFF. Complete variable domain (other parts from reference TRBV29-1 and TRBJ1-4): SAVISQKPSRDICQRGTSLTIQCQVDSQVTMMFWYRQQPGQSLTLIATANQGSEATYESGFVIDKFPISRPNLTFSTLTVSNMSPEDSSIYLCSVGEGDEKLFFGSGTQLSVL.

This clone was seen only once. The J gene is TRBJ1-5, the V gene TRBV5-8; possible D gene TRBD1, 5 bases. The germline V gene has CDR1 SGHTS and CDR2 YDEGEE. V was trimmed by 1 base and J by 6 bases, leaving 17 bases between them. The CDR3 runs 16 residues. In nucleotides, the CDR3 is TGTGCCAGCAGCTTGATAGGGGCTCTCAGCGGTCAGCCCCAGCATTTT. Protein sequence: CASSLIGALSGQPQHF. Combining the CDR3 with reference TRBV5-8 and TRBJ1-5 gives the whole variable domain EAGVTQSPTHLIKTRGQQATLRCSPISGHTSVYWYQQALGLGLQFLLWYDEGEERNRGNFPPRFSGRQFPNYSSELNVNALELEDSALYLCASSLIGALSGQPQHFGDGTRLSIL.

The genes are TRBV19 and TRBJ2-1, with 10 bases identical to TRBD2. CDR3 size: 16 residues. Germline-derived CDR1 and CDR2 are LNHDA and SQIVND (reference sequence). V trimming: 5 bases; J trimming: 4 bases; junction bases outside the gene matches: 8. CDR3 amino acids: CASSPRTSGGYNEQFF. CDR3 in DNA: TGTGCCAGTAGTCCCCGGACTAGCGGAGGGTACAATGAGCAGTTCTTC.

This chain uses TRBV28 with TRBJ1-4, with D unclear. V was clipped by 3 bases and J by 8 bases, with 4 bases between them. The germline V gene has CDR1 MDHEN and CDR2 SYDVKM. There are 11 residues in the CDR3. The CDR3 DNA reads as TGTGCCAGCAGTTTTGGCGAAAAACTGTTTTTT. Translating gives CASSFGEKLFF.

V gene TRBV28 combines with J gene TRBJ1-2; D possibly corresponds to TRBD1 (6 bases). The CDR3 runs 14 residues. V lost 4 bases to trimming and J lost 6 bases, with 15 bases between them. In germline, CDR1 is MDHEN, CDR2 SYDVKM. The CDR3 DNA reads TGTGCCAGCAGTTACGGACAGACCCTACATGGCTACACCTTC. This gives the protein CASSYGQTLHGYTF.

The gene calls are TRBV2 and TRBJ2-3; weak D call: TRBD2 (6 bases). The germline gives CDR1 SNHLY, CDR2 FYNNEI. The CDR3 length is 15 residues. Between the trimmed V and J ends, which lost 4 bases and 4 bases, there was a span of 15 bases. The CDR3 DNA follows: TGTGCCAGCAGTGGGGGATTGGGGGAGGCAGATACGCAGTATTTT. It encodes CASSGGLGEADTQYF.

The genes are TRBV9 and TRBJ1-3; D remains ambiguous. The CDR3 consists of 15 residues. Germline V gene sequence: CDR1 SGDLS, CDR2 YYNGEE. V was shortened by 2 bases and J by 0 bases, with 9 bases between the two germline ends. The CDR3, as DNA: TGTGCCAGCAGCGTCTCACATAGCTCTGGAAACACCATATATTTT. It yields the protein CASSVSHSSGNTIYF.

The chain's CDR3 is CAISELGQPADTQYF. CDR3 bases: TGTGCCATCAGTGAGTTAGGGCAGCCCGCAGATACGCAGTATTTT. This chain uses TRBV10-3 with TRBJ2-3; no clear D gene. The V gene's germline CDR1 is ENHRY and CDR2 SYGVKD. The ends were cut back, 1 base at V and 4 bases at J, with 12 bases in the middle. The CDR3 length is 15 residues.

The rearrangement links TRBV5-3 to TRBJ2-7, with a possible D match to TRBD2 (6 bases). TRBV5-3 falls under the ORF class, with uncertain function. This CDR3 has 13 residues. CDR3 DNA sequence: TGTTACACCCTGGCGGGACTCTCCTACGAGCAGTACTTC. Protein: CYTLAGLSYEQYF.

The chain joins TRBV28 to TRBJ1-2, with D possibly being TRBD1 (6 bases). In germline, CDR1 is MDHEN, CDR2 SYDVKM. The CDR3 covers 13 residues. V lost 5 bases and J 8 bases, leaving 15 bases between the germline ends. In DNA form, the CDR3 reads TGTGCCAGCAGTCCGGCGGGGGCGTGGGGCTACACCTTC. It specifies CASSPAGAWGYTF.

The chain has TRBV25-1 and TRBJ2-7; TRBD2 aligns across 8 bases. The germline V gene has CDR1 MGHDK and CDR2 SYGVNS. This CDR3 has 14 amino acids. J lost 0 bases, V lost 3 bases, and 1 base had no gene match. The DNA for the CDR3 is TGTGCCAGCAGTGATCGGGGGGGCTCCTACGAGCAGTACTTC. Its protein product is CASSDRGGSYEQYF.

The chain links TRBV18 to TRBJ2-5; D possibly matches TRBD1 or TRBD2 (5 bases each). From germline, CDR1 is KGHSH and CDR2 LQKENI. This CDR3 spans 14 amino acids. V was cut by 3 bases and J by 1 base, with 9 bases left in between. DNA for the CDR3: TGTGCCAGCTCACCGAACGGGGCCCAAGAGACCCAGTACTTC. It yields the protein CASSPNGAQETQYF.

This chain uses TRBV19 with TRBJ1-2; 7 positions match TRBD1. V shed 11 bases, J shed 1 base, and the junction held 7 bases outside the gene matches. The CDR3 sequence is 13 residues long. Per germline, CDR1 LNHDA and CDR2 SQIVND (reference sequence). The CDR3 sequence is CAAWDSLNYGYTF. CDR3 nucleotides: TGTGCCGCCTGGGACAGCCTTAACTATGGCTACACCTTC.

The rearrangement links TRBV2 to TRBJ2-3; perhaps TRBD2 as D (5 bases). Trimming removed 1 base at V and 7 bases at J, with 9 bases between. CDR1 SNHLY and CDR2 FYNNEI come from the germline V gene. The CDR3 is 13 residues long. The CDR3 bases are TGTGCCAGCAGTGAAGTAGCCGGGAATACGCAGTATTTT. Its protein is CASSEVAGNTQYF.

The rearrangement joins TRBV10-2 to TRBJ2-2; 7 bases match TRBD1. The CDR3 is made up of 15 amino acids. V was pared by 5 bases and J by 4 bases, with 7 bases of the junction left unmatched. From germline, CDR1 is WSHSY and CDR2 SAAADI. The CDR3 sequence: CASSLDTGATGELFF. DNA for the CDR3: TGCGCCAGCAGTCTCGATACAGGGGCCACCGGGGAGCTGTTTTTT.

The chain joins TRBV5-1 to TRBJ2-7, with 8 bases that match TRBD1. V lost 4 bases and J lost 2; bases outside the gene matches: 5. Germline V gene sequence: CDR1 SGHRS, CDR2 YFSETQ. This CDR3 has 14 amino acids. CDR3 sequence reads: CASSETGEPYEQYF. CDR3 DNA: TGCGCCAGCAGCGAGACAGGGGAACCCTACGAGCAGTACTTC.

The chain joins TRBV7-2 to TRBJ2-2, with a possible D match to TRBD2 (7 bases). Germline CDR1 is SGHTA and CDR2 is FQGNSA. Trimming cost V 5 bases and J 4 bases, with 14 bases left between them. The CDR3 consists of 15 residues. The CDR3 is CASSALGGGTGELFF. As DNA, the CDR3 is TGTGCCAGCAGCGCGCTGGGAGGGGGCACCGGGGAGCTGTTTTTT.

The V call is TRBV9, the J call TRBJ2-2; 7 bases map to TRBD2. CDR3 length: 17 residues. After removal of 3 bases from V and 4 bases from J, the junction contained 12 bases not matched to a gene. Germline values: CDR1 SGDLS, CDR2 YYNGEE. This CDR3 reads CASSDGPGGSFTGELFF. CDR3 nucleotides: TGTGCCAGCAGCGATGGCCCGGGGGGATCGTTCACCGGGGAGCTGTTTTTT.

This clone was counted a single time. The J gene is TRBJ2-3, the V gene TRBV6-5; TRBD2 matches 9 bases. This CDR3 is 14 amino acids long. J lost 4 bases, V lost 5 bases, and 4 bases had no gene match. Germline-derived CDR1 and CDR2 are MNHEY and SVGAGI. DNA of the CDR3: TGTGCCAGCAGTCTTAGCGGGAGTGCAGATACGCAGTATTTT. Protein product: CASSLSGSADTQYF.

The CDR3 sequence: CAISESQGDQYF. Here the CDR3 DNA reads TGTGCCATCAGTGAGTCGCAGGGGGACCAGTACTTC. This rearrangement joins TRBV10-3 to TRBJ2-5; 7 bases match TRBD1. The CDR3 length is 12 residues. V dropped 0 bases and J dropped 10; count of bases not matched to a gene: 2. CDR1 ENHRY and CDR2 SYGVKD come from the germline V gene.

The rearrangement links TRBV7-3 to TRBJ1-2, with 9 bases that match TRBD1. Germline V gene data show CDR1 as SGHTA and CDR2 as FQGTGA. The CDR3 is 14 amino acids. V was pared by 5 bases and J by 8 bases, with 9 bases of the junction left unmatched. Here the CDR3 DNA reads TGTGCCAGCAGCCTAGGTGGGGACAGGGTCGGCTACACCTTC. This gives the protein CASSLGGDRVGYTF.

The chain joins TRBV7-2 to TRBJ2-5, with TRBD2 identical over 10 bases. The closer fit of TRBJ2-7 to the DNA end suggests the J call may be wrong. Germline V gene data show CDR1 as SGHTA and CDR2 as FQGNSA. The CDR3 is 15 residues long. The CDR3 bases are TGTGCCAGCAGCTTCGGACTAGCGGACGCCTACGAGCAGTACTTC. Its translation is CASSFGLADAYEQYF.

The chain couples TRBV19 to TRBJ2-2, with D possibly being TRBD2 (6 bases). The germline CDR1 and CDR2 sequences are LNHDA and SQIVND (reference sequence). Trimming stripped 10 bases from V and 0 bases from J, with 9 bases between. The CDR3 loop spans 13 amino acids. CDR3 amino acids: CATDYPNTGELFF. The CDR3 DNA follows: TGTGCCACGGACTACCCGAACACCGGGGAGCTGTTTTTT.

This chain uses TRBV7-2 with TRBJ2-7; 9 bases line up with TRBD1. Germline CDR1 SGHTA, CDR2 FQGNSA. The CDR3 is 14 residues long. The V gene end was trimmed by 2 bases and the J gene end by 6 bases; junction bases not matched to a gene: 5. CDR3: CASSLSGQGSEQYF. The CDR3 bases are TGTGCCAGCAGCTTATCGGGACAGGGTTCCGAGCAGTACTTC. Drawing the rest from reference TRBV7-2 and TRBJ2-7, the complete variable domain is GAGVSQSPSNKVTEKGKDVELRCDPISGHTALYWYRQSLGQGLEFLIYFQGNSAPDKSGLPSDRFSAERTGGSVSTLTIQRTQQEDSAVYLCASSLSGQGSEQYFGPGTRLTVT.

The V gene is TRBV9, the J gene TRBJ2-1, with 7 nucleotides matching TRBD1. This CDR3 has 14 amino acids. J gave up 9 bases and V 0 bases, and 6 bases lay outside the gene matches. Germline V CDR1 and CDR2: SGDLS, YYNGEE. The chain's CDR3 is CASSVDRGWREQFF. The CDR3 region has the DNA TGTGCCAGCAGCGTAGACAGGGGCTGGCGTGAGCAGTTCTTC.

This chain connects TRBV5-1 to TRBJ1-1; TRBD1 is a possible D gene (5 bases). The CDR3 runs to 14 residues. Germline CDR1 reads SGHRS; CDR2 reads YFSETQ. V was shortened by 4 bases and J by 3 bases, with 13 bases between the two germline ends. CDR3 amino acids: CASSPQGEDTEAFF. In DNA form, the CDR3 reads TGCGCCAGCAGCCCCCAGGGAGAGGACACTGAAGCTTTCTTT. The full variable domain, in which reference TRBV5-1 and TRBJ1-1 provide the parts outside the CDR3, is KAGVTQTPRYLIKTRGQQVTLSCSPISGHRSVSWYQQTPGQGLQFLFEYFSETQRNKGNFPGRFSGRQFSNSRSEMNVSTLELGDSALYLCASSPQGEDTEAFFGQGTRLTVV.

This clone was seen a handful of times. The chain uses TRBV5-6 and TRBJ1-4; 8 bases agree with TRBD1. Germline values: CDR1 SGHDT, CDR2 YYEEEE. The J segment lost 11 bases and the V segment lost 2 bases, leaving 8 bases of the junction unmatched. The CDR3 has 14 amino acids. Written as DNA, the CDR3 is TGTGCCAGCAGCTTCGTAGGACAGGGCGGGAAACTGTTTTTT. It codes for CASSFVGQGGKLFF.